This TCR beta chain emerged from a study of control samples from healthy donors and cancer patients. The length of the CDR3 is 13 residues. Looked up from germline, CDR1 is MNHEY and CDR2 is SMNVEV (reference sequence). The ends lost 8 bases at V and 6 bases at J; junction bases unmatched: 10. The method was immunoSEQ multiplex PCR; TCRdb's version includes in-frame clones alone and lacks a portion of them. The sample consists of roughly 400,000 clones, 80% to 95% of them appearing once. The origin of this receptor is a man aged 35 to 55 with head and neck cancer. Sequencing was carried out using PBMCs. V usage is TRBV27 and J usage is TRBJ2-7; 7 nucleotides align to TRBD1. CDR3: CASGSAGGSEQYF. In nucleotides, the CDR3 is TGTGCCAGCGGTTCTGCAGGGGGTAGCGAGCAGTACTTC.